One and the same sample provided the 15 T cell receptor beta chains below, sequenced in a study of OX40 agonist ivuxolimab in advanced cancers. Profiling relied on immunoSEQ multiplex PCR, and the TCRdb table lists in-frame clones only, not all of them. Of some 150,000 clones in the sample, about 93% were seen once. Sequencing used CD4+ or CD8+ T cells sorted from blood, obtained in a trial of the OX40 agonist ivuxolimab. The receptors stem from an adult with an advanced solid tumor such as melanoma, head and neck, liver or kidney cancer.

The V call is TRBV4-2, the J call TRBJ1-1; the D gene is possibly TRBD1 (6 bases). The V end was cut by 4 bases, the J end by 1 base, with 13 bases between. From germline, CDR1 is LGHNA and CDR2 YNFKEQ. The CDR3 consists of 15 residues. CDR3 in amino acids: CASSPNLGQNTEAFF. The CDR3 coding sequence is TGTGCCAGCAGCCCGAACTTGGGACAGAACACTGAAGCTTTCTTT.

The V gene is TRBV28, the J gene TRBJ2-3; the D gene is possibly TRBD2 (5 bases). The CDR3 runs to 12 residues. Germline assignment: CDR1 MDHEN and CDR2 SYDVKM. Trimming removed 5 bases from V and 9 bases from J, with 12 bases in between. CDR3 region: CASSPWEKTQYF. The CDR3 DNA reads as TGTGCCAGCAGTCCGTGGGAGAAAACGCAGTATTTT.

The chain combines TRBV11-3 with TRBJ2-7, with D perhaps assigned TRBD1 or TRBD2 (5 bases each). Trimming left V 3 bases short and J 4 bases short, with 13 bases between. Germline V gene lookup returns CDR1 SGHNT and CDR2 YENEEA. The CDR3 is made up of 14 amino acids. Here the CDR3 reads CASSLGRDPYEQYF. Written as DNA, the CDR3 is TGTGCCAGCAGCTTGGGCAGGGACCCGTACGAGCAGTACTTC.

V usage is TRBV28 and J usage is TRBJ2-1; tentatively, D is TRBD1 or TRBD2 (6 bases each). CDR3 size: 13 residues. Germline lookup yields CDR1 MDHEN and CDR2 SYDVKM. Trimming left V 6 bases short and J 8 bases short, with 14 bases between. The CDR3 loop reads CASRAPGADEQFF. The CDR3 bases are TGTGCCAGCAGGGCTCCGGGGGCTGATGAGCAGTTCTTC.

The rearrangement links TRBV5-1 to TRBJ1-2; D is undetermined. Germline CDR1 reads SGHRS; CDR2 reads YFSETQ. Trimming pared 1 base from V and 0 bases from J, leaving 7 bases between. The CDR3 has 14 amino acids. CDR3 loop: CASSLTATNYGYTF. The CDR3 nucleotides read TGCGCCAGCAGCTTGACAGCCACTAACTATGGCTACACCTTC.

V usage is TRBV9 and J usage is TRBJ1-4, with 7 bases identical to TRBD1. CDR3 length: 15 residues. V shed 0 bases and J 8 bases; nucleotides not matched to a gene: 7. CDR1 is SGDLS, CDR2 YYNGEE, per germline. CDR3 sequence reads: CASSVGGTVGEKLFF. The CDR3 bases are TGTGCCAGCAGCGTAGGCGGGACAGTGGGCGAAAAACTGTTTTTT. The variable domain in full, completed from reference TRBV9 and TRBJ1-4, reads DSGVTQTPKHLITATGQRVTLRCSPRSGDLSVYWYQQSLDQGLQFLIQYYNGEERAKGNILERFSAQQFPDLHSELNLSSLELGDSALYFCASSVGGTVGEKLFFGSGTQLSVL.

The CDR3 nucleotides read TGCGCCAGCAGCTTGGGGTGGGCCACAGGGATGGAGACCCAGTACTTC. This translates into CASSLGWATGMETQYF. The V gene is TRBV5-1, the J gene TRBJ2-5, with D perhaps TRBD1 (6 bases). The CDR3 extends over 16 amino acids. Germline V gene sequence: CDR1 SGHRS, CDR2 YFSETQ. V gave up 0 bases and J gave up 5 bases, with 17 bases separating them.

The chain links TRBV4-2 to TRBJ2-2; D is uncertain. The length of the CDR3 is 13 residues. V lost 4 bases, J lost 2 bases, and 5 bases lay in between. Germline V gene data show CDR1 as LGHNA and CDR2 as YNFKEQ. The CDR3 region is CASSRFNTGELFF. CDR3 nucleotides: TGTGCCAGCAGCCGTTTTAACACCGGGGAGCTGTTTTTT.

The rearrangement uses TRBV5-6 and TRBJ1-5; D is possibly TRBD1 (5 bases). The CDR3 is 16 amino acids. Germline CDR1 reads SGHDT; CDR2 reads YYEEEE. V was shortened by 0 bases and J by 4 bases, with 14 bases between the two germline ends. The CDR3 DNA is TGTGCCAGCAGCTTGGCCAGCGGGGGGAAGAATCAGCCCCAGCATTTT. It specifies CASSLASGGKNQPQHF.

V and J are TRBV4-1 and TRBJ2-1, with D tentatively TRBD2 (6 bases). The CDR3 totals 14 residues. Trimming stripped 1 base from V and 7 bases from J, with 11 bases between. Germline CDR1 reads MGHRA; CDR2 reads YSYEKL. The CDR3 protein is CASSQVFAGNEQFF. CDR3 in DNA: TGCGCCAGCAGCCAAGTTTTCGCGGGGAATGAGCAGTTCTTC.

The rearrangement uses TRBV6-5 and TRBJ1-4, with TRBD1 identical over 8 bases. Germline V gene sequence: CDR1 MNHEY, CDR2 SVGAGI. V lost 6 bases and J lost 4; bases outside the gene matches: 4. The CDR3 is 14 amino acids. In DNA, the CDR3 is TGTGCCAGCAGCAGGACAGGGAATAATGAAAAACTGTTTTTT. Protein: CASSRTGNNEKLFF.

This chain joins TRBV7-9 and TRBJ2-3; the D gene could be TRBD1 or TRBD2 (5 bases each). V shed 4 bases and J shed 4 bases, with 21 bases lying between them. The CDR3 loop spans 17 amino acids. Germline CDR1 and CDR2: SEHNR and FQNEAQ (reference sequence). As DNA, the CDR3 is TGTGCCAGCAGCTACCCCCTTTCGAGGGGTCGGGCAGATACGCAGTATTTT. Encoded protein: CASSYPLSRGRADTQYF.

Details on this clone: Distinct nucleotide sequences in the sample also encode this CDR3. The rearrangement links TRBV27 to TRBJ1-1; perhaps TRBD1 as D (5 bases). Trimming took 3 bases from V and 4 from J, leaving 6 bases between them. Germline-derived CDR1 and CDR2 are MNHEY and SMNVEV (reference sequence). The length of the CDR3 is 12 residues. CDR3 sequence (DNA): TGTGCCAGCAGTTTGAGGGGCACTGAAGCTTTCTTT. Its translation: CASSLRGTEAFF.

The chain joins TRBV5-1 to TRBJ2-3; TRBD2 might be the D (5 bases). CDR3 length: 18 amino acids. The V end lost 3 bases, the J end lost 6 bases, and 26 bases lay between the germline ends. Germline CDR1 is SGHRS and CDR2 is YFSETQ. DNA of the CDR3: TGCGCCAGCAGCTCGCCCTCCGAGGGCCCGGGGTGGCCCGATACGCAGTATTTT. Translated: CASSSPSEGPGWPDTQYF.

The chain carries TRBV6-1 and TRBJ2-1, with TRBD2 matching over 7 bases. Per the germline V gene, CDR1 is MNHNS and CDR2 is SASEGT. The CDR3 has 15 residues. Unmatched junction bases numbered 20, after V lost 10 bases and J lost 11 bases. CDR3 sequence (DNA): TGTGCCACCCCGTTCGGCGGGGGTTCCTACACCAAGCAGTTCTTC. Translation gives CATPFGGGSYTKQFF.